Included here is one T cell receptor beta chain sequence, with context. The data were obtained in a study of blood T cell repertoires in COVID-19. V lost 2 bases to trimming and J lost 5 bases, with 12 bases between them. The CDR3 consists of 14 residues. The germline CDR1 and CDR2 sequences are MDHEN and SYDVKM. The protocol was immunoSEQ multiplex PCR, while the TCRdb copy is restricted to in-frame clones and leaves out a portion. The table has almost 40,000 clones, 85% to 90% seen once. The source material was peripheral blood. The chain recombines TRBV28 with TRBJ1-1, with D possibly matching TRBD1 (6 bases). This sequence originates from a man aged 60 to 69 with acute or convalescent COVID-19. Here the CDR3 DNA reads TGTGCCAGCAGTTTAAGGGGGGGAAGGACTGAAGCTTTCTTT. Its protein is CASSLRGGRTEAFF.